These 9 T cell receptor beta chains came from one sample sequenced in a study of T cells in tuberculosis. Specified time point: new active TB diagnosis, blood taken before or within 7 days of starting treatment. This table comes from immunoSEQ multiplex PCR, and its TCRdb copy is limited to in-frame clones, with some not included. The repertoire includes roughly 31,000 clones, roughly 88% of them detected once, and about 5% sits in the top ten. The starting material was PBMCs, obtained at tuberculosis diagnosis. The receptors were gathered from an adult with tuberculosis.

This sequence joins TRBV6-6 and TRBJ2-1, with 10 bases fitting TRBD2. CDR3 length equals 16 residues. The germline V gene encodes CDR1 MNHNY and CDR2 SVGAGI (reference sequence). J lost 4 bases, V lost 0 bases, and 3 bases had no gene match. The CDR3 DNA reads TGTGCCAGCAGTTACTCTTCTAGCGGGAGTTACAATGAGCAGTTCTTC. This codes for CASSYSSSGSYNEQFF.

The chain joins TRBV27 to TRBJ2-4; possibly TRBD1 for D (7 bases). V lost 3 bases, J lost 0 bases, and 18 bases lay in between. CDR3 length: 18 residues. CDR1 is MNHEY, CDR2 SMNVEV, per germline (reference sequence). The CDR3 nucleotides are TGTGCCAGCAGTTTTATACGCGGGACAGAGCTAGCCAAAAACATTCAGTACTTC. Protein sequence: CASSFIRGTELAKNIQYF.

V usage is TRBV6-1 and J usage is TRBJ2-7; 7 bases align to TRBD1. The V gene's germline CDR1 is MNHNS and CDR2 SASEGT. Trimming at V came to 7 bases and at J to 2 bases, leaving 8 bases not matched to a gene. The CDR3 contains 14 residues. CDR3 region: CASIRQGKTYEQYF. The DNA of the CDR3 is TGTGCCAGCATTCGACAGGGTAAGACCTACGAGCAGTACTTC.

This CDR3 is CASTDSSMALNTQYF. In DNA, the CDR3 is TGTGCCAGTACGGACAGTTCAATGGCTCTGAATACGCAGTATTTT. The chain couples TRBV19 to TRBJ2-3; a weak D match, TRBD1 (6 bases). CDR1 is LNHDA, CDR2 SQIVND, per germline (reference sequence). Trimming took 7 bases from V and 7 from J, leaving 21 bases between them. The CDR3 is made up of 15 amino acids.

V usage is TRBV6-6 and J usage is TRBJ1-5; D is undetermined. Germline CDR1 reads MNHNY; CDR2 reads SVGAGI (reference sequence). The V and J ends lost 2 bases and 6 bases respectively, with 5 bases between them. The CDR3 has 12 residues. The CDR3 spells CASSYGSQPQHF. The DNA of the CDR3 is TGTGCCAGCAGTTACGGGAGTCAGCCCCAGCATTTT.

V and J are TRBV19 and TRBJ1-2; D is possibly TRBD1 (5 bases). Germline V gene sequence: CDR1 LNHDA, CDR2 SQIVND (reference sequence). Between the trimmed V and J ends, which lost 5 bases and 3 bases, there was a span of 13 bases. This CDR3 comprises 14 residues. CDR3: CASSLLGEDYGYTF. CDR3 sequence (DNA): TGTGCCAGTAGTCTATTAGGGGAGGACTATGGCTACACCTTC. Full variable domain (rest looked up from reference TRBV19 and TRBJ1-2): DGGITQSPKYLFRKEGQNVTLSCEQNLNHDAMYWYRQDPGQGLRLIYYSQIVNDFQKGDIAEGYSVSREKKESFPLTVTSAQKNPTAFYLCASSLLGEDYGYTFGSGTRLTVV.

The chain uses TRBV5-1 and TRBJ2-3; TRBD2 agrees at 12 bases. The V gene end was trimmed by 0 bases and the J gene end by 4 bases; junction bases not matched to a gene: 6. The germline CDR1 and CDR2 sequences are SGHRS and YFSETQ. The CDR3 runs to 17 residues. The CDR3 bases are TGCGCCAGCAGCTTGGGTGCTAGCGGGGGGGCCTCAGATACGCAGTATTTT. It yields the protein CASSLGASGGASDTQYF.

The rearrangement joins TRBV11-2 to TRBJ2-7; 12 bases agree with TRBD2. The germline CDR1 and CDR2 sequences are SGHAT and FQNNGV. The CDR3 covers 14 residues. With V trimmed by 3 bases and J by 4 bases, 1 base remained unmatched. The CDR3 DNA is TGTGCCAGCAGCTTCGGACTAGCGGGATACGAGCAGTACTTC. Its translation is CASSFGLAGYEQYF.

This rearrangement joins TRBV6-1 to TRBJ1-2; TRBD1 matches at 8 bases. The trim removed 2 bases at V and 6 bases at J, leaving 5 bases unmatched. Per the germline V gene, CDR1 is MNHNS and CDR2 is SASEGT. The CDR3 extends over 14 amino acids. CDR3 nucleotides: TGTGCCAGCAGTGAAATTGGACAGGGCAATGGCTACACCTTC. Amino acid sequence: CASSEIGQGNGYTF.